What follows is one T cell receptor (beta chain) and its context. Next came a second PCR, run for about 7 to 11 cycles, which used a sample-barcoded 5' primer along with a J-beta primer mix. TCRdb redid the calling of the 5' RACE reads with MiXCR, one entry per CDR3 protein. Of hundreds of thousands of distinct CDR3 sequences in the sample, around 32% are singletons; the top ten hold approximately 15%. This sample was included in a study of blood T cells in healthy people across ages. The CDR3 has 16 amino acids. Trimming shortened V by 3 bases and J by 7 bases, and 22 bases separated the two germline ends. The germline CDR1 and CDR2 sequences are DFQATT and SNEGSKA (reference sequence).

The chain is built from TRBV20-1 and TRBJ2-1, with D maybe TRBD2 (7 bases). The TCR sequence derives from a woman older than 75 in good health. Sequencing was performed on blood. CDR3 amino acids: CSARSGGGGSRNEQFF. CDR3 DNA sequence: TGCAGTGCTAGGTCTGGAGGGGGGGGAAGCAGGAATGAGCAGTTCTTC.